The clone carrying this T cell receptor (beta chain) was counted many times. Its matching antigen is unknown. The CDR3 has 13 residues. CDR1 is SGHTA, CDR2 FQGNSA, per germline. V dropped 2 bases and J dropped 6; count of bases not matched to a gene: 2. Per-sample yields of isolated PBMCs were at least 6 million. Using a J-beta primer mix together with a sample-barcoded 5' primer, a second PCR was run for about 6 to 11 cycles. Each cDNA molecule received a tag from a template-switch adaptor that had 12 random nucleotides. Using its own MiXCR run on the 5' RACE reads, TCRdb lists one record per CDR3 protein. The sample yields about 580,000 distinct CDR3 sequences, 40% to 55% seen once. This record comes from a study of blood T cells in healthy people across ages. General study findings and limits: While age rose, TCR beta diversity per million T cells dropped in a roughly linear way.

The rearrangement joins TRBV7-2 to TRBJ1-1; 8 bases are shared with TRBD1. The TCR comes from an elderly man in good health. The sequenced material came from blood. CDR3 region: CASSLQGASEAFF. The DNA for the CDR3 is TGTGCCAGCAGCTTACAGGGGGCGTCTGAAGCTTTCTTT.